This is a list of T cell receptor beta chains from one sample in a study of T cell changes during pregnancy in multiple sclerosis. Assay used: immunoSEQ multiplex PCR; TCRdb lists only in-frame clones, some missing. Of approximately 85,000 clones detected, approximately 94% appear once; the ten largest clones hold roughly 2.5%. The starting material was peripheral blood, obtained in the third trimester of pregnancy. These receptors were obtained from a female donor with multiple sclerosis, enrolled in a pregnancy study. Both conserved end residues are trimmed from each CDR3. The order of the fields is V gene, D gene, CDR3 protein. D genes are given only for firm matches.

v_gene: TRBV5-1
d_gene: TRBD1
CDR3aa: ASSLGTGVHEQY

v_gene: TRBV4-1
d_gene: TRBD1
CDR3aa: ASSQYVQGGDQPQH

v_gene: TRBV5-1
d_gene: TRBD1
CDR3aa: ASGETGGRTEAF

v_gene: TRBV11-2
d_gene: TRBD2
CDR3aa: ASSLGPGGSYNEQF

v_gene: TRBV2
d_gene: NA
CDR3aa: ASEPLGGINYGYT

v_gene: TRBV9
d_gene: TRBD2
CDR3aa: ASSAPSGSSYNEQF

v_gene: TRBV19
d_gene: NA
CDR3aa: ASSIGDGIQY

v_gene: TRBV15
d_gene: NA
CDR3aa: ATSSTGSETGELF

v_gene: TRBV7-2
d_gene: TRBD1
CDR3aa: ASSFGTDIQY

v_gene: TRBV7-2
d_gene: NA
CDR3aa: ASSLEAGLDYEQY

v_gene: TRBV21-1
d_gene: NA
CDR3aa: ASSTYRGLKIYEQY

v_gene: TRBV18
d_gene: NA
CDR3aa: ASSPTKDPSYEQY

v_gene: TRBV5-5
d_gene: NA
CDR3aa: ASSLLWAAGQPQH

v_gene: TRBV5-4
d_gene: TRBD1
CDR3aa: ASSLTTGGDYEQY

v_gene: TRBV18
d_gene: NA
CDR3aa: ASSPPTAQPLYEQY

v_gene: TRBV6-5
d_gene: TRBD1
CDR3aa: ASSGTGGDTEAF

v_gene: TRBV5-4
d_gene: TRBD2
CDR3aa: ASSLEGLAGYNEQF

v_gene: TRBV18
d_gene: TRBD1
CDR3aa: ASSPRGTVNTEAF